Given below is one TCR beta chain in context. Method: immunoSEQ multiplex PCR; TCRdb's copy keeps in-frame clones and lacks some. This sample yields some 200,000 clones, of which more than 75% are seen a single time; approximately 6.1% belongs to the top ten. CDR3 length: 13 amino acids. The germline V gene encodes CDR1 LNHDA and CDR2 SQIVND (reference sequence). V lost 9 bases, J lost 6 bases, and 10 bases stayed unmatched. The source of the sample is a study of blood T cell repertoires in COVID-19. Study details: T cells, B-cell-depleted T cells, or PBMCs supplied cDNA or gDNA.

The chain is built from TRBV19 and TRBJ2-7, with 8 nucleotides matching TRBD2. This receptor was taken from a man at least 80 years old with acute or convalescent COVID-19. Sequencing was performed on peripheral blood. This CDR3 is CASRGQAGGEQYF. The CDR3 region has the DNA TGTGCCAGCCGAGGCCAGGCGGGGGGCGAGCAGTACTTC.